This T cell receptor (beta chain) was retrieved from a study of cytomegalovirus exposure and HLA in healthy donors. Study outcomes and limitations: The sole available immune exposure information was CMV serostatus.

Remarks on this clone: Antigen unknown.

CDR3 size: 11 residues. The germline V and J ends were trimmed by 0 bases and 8 bases, with 4 bases remaining between them. CDR1 and CDR2 from the germline V gene are GTSNPN and SVGIG (reference sequence). The PCR employed 60 Vbeta primers together with 13 Jbeta primers. TCRdb's copy holds only in-frame clones and misses some; the assay was immunoSEQ multiplex PCR. The data hold approximately 290,000 clones, with 80% observed a single time. Input material: PBMCs. The source is a girl aged 2 to 9 in good health and CMV-seronegative. This chain links TRBV30 with TRBJ1-4; D is undetermined. The DNA of the CDR3 is TGTGCCTGGAGTGTAGAGGAAAAACTGTTTTTT. Translated: CAWSVEEKLFF.